Included here is one TCR beta chain sequence, with context. 60 Vbeta and 13 Jbeta primers were used in PCR. Assay used: immunoSEQ multiplex PCR; TCRdb lists only in-frame clones, some missing. Of 130,000 or so clones in the sample, 88% are singletons; the top ten hold 0.4% to 0.55%. The data belong to a study of cytomegalovirus exposure and HLA in healthy donors. Across the study: There were 300 to 400 genotyped donors. Of these, about 81% fell in the genetic ancestry cluster associated with self-reported Caucasian donors.

V was cut by 0 bases and J by 7 bases, with 6 bases left in between. Germline loops: CDR1 SEHNR, CDR2 FQNEAQ (reference sequence). This CDR3 spans 12 amino acids. The chain employs TRBV7-9 and TRBJ2-5; the D gene is possibly TRBD1 (5 bases). The receptor was isolated from a woman in her forties in good health and CMV-seronegative. The specimen sequenced was PBMCs. CDR3 sequence: CASSLAQGTQYF. Written as DNA, the CDR3 is TGTGCCAGCAGCTTAGCCCAGGGGACCCAGTACTTC.